Below, 27 T cell receptor beta chains from the same sample are listed, as sequenced in a study of early stage breast cancer tumors. Using immunoSEQ multiplex PCR, the repertoire was profiled, and TCRdb retains in-frame clones only, with some absent. This table has 65,000 to 75,000 clones, around 80% appearing once. Input material: blood. The receptor source for this set is a person aged 40 to 49 with breast cancer.

The V gene is TRBV7-9, the J gene TRBJ1-2, with D possibly being TRBD1 (5 bases). The CDR3 has 14 amino acids. Germline V gives CDR1 SEHNR, CDR2 FQNEAQ (reference sequence). Trimming took off 6 bases at V and 0 bases at J, with 11 bases between the two ends. The CDR3 DNA reads TGTGCCAGCAGGACGGGGGGGGCTAACTATGGCTACACCTTC. Residues: CASRTGGANYGYTF.

This chain uses TRBV6-1 with TRBJ2-2; D is unclear. The CDR3 is made up of 13 amino acids. V was trimmed by 0 bases and J by 7 bases, leaving 6 bases between them. Germline loops: CDR1 MNHNS, CDR2 SASEGT. The CDR3 DNA is TGTGCCAGCAGTGAAGCCGCGGACGGGGAGCTGTTTTTT. It yields the protein CASSEAADGELFF.

The genes are TRBV30 and TRBJ2-3, with TRBD2 matching over 8 bases. Trimming took 5 bases from V and 1 from J; bases not matched to a gene: 8. In germline, CDR1 is GTSNPN, CDR2 SVGIG (reference sequence). This CDR3 is 15 amino acids long. The CDR3 is CAWGLAGKGTDTQYF. CDR3 in DNA: TGTGCCTGGGGTTTAGCGGGAAAGGGCACAGATACGCAGTATTTT.

This clone has a handful of counts. V gene TRBV30 combines with J gene TRBJ1-2; the D gene is possibly TRBD1 (6 bases). The CDR3 is made up of 16 amino acids. Germline loops: CDR1 GTSNPN, CDR2 SVGIG (reference sequence). Trimming left V 1 base short and J 3 bases short, with 18 bases between. This chain's CDR3 is CAWSAMTGVRYYGYTF. The CDR3 DNA follows: TGTGCCTGGAGTGCAATGACAGGAGTTCGATACTATGGCTACACCTTC.

The chain links TRBV21-1 to TRBJ2-7. TRBV21-1 is a recognized pseudogene. This CDR3 has 16 amino acids. The CDR3 loop is CASSKLGPGPFYEQYF. In DNA form, the CDR3 reads TGTGCCAGCAGCAAATTAGGACCGGGCCCGTTTTACGAGCAGTACTTC.

The chain uses TRBV9 and TRBJ1-1, with TRBD1 matching over 8 bases. The ends lost 5 bases at V and 2 bases at J; junction bases unmatched: 11. CDR1 and CDR2 (germline): SGDLS, YYNGEE. This CDR3 comprises 16 residues. The CDR3 DNA sequence: TGTGCCAGCAGGGGACTCATACAGGGGGGTAACACTGAAGCTTTCTTT. Translated: CASRGLIQGGNTEAFF.

The genes are TRBV2 and TRBJ2-4; D could derive from TRBD1 or TRBD2 (5 bases each). The CDR3 contains 17 residues. Germline CDR1 and CDR2: SNHLY and FYNNEI. V lost 2 bases to trimming and J lost 2 bases, with 16 bases between them. This CDR3 is CASSERGVIGSKNIQYF. The CDR3 DNA reads TGTGCCAGCAGTGAAAGAGGGGTCATTGGTTCCAAAAACATTCAGTACTTC.

The count of this clone is one. This chain uses TRBV7-6 with TRBJ1-4; 9 bases fit TRBD1. Germline V gives CDR1 SGHVS, CDR2 FNYEAQ. This CDR3 spans 15 amino acids. Unmatched junction bases numbered 3, after V lost 2 bases and J lost 5 bases. CDR3 amino acids: CASSLPGQGNEKLFF. CDR3 coding DNA: TGTGCCAGCAGCTTACCAGGACAGGGGAATGAAAAACTGTTTTTT.

This chain connects TRBV9 to TRBJ2-1; 7 bases align to TRBD2. Germline assignment: CDR1 SGDLS and CDR2 YYNGEE. J was trimmed by 6 bases and V by 7 bases; bases with no gene match: 10. The CDR3 spans 14 residues. The CDR3 DNA follows: TGTGCCAGCGGCGGGAGAGGGATCGGCAATGAGCAGTTCTTC. Its translation is CASGGRGIGNEQFF.

This rearrangement joins TRBV5-1 to TRBJ1-1; 7 positions agree with TRBD1. Per the germline V gene, CDR1 is SGHRS and CDR2 is YFSETQ. V gave up 5 bases and J gave up 5 bases; unmatched junction bases: 12. The CDR3 is 15 residues long. CDR3 in DNA: TGCGCCAGCAGGGTCGGGGACAGACCTTTGACTGAAGCTTTCTTT. Protein product: CASRVGDRPLTEAFF.

V and J are TRBV5-1 and TRBJ2-1; D not resolved. The germline V gene has CDR1 SGHRS and CDR2 YFSETQ. Trimming took 1 base from V and 8 from J, leaving 13 bases between them. This CDR3 contains 14 residues. Here the CDR3 reads CASSLFSGVDEQFF. In DNA form, the CDR3 reads TGCGCCAGCAGCTTGTTCTCTGGGGTGGATGAGCAGTTCTTC.

J is TRBJ1-2 and V is TRBV6-5; D ambiguous. The V gene's germline CDR1 is MNHEY and CDR2 SVGAGI. The CDR3 consists of 11 residues. Between the trimmed V and J ends, which lost 6 bases and 8 bases, there was a span of 10 bases. DNA of the CDR3: TGTGCCAGCAGGGGTGGCGTCGGCTACACCTTC. Encoded protein: CASRGGVGYTF.

This chain links TRBV11-2 with TRBJ2-1; D uncertain. Germline-derived CDR1 and CDR2 are SGHAT and FQNNGV. This CDR3 is 13 amino acids long. The V and J ends lost 1 base and 3 bases respectively, with 4 bases between them. The CDR3 DNA reads TGTGCCAGCAGCTTAGGGGACTACAATGAGCAGTTCTTC. Protein product: CASSLGDYNEQFF. Variable domain in full (rest from reference TRBV11-2 and TRBJ2-1): EAGVAQSPRYKIIEKRQSVAFWCNPISGHATLYWYQQILGQGPKLLIQFQNNGVVDDSQLPKDRFSAERLKGVDSTLKIQPAKLEDSAVYLCASSLGDYNEQFFGPGTRLTVL.

This chain connects TRBV5-1 to TRBJ2-7; D possibly corresponds to TRBD2 (5 bases). Germline V gives CDR1 SGHRS, CDR2 YFSETQ. Trimming took 4 bases from V and 3 from J, leaving 8 bases between them. This CDR3 has 12 amino acids. The CDR3 bases are TGCGCCAGCAGCATTGACTACTACGAGCAGTACTTC. Translating gives CASSIDYYEQYF. Together with reference TRBV5-1 and TRBJ2-7, the CDR3 gives the full variable domain: KAGVTQTPRYLIKTRGQQVTLSCSPISGHRSVSWYQQTPGQGLQFLFEYFSETQRNKGNFPGRFSGRQFSNSRSEMNVSTLELGDSALYLCASSIDYYEQYFGPGTRLTVT.

This clone was seen a few times. The chain uses TRBV7-9 and TRBJ2-7; D ambiguous. The V end was cut by 5 bases, the J end by 6 bases, with 14 bases between. Germline values: CDR1 SEHNR, CDR2 FQNEAQ (reference sequence). This CDR3 has 13 residues. CDR3 amino acids: CASSVASPSEQYF. As DNA, the CDR3 is TGTGCCAGCAGCGTGGCGAGTCCGTCCGAGCAGTACTTC.

The chain is built from TRBV5-5 and TRBJ2-5; 13 bases match TRBD2. The CDR3 extends over 20 amino acids. CDR1 and CDR2 (germline): SGHKS, YYEKEE (reference sequence). Trimming took 1 base from V and 5 from J; bases not matched to a gene: 17. In nucleotides, the CDR3 is TGTGCCAGCAGCTTGATGCGGGCGCTAACTAGCGGGAGGGCCGGTGAGACCCAGTACTTC. This sequence encodes CASSLMRALTSGRAGETQYF.

The chain carries TRBV6-6 and TRBJ2-7; D possibly corresponds to TRBD1 (6 bases). CDR1 and CDR2 from the germline V gene are MNHNY and SVGAGI (reference sequence). The V end was cut by 2 bases, the J end by 2 bases, with 7 bases between. The CDR3 has 13 amino acids. The CDR3 bases are TGTGCCAGCAGTTACGGACAGACCTACGAGCAGTACTTC. It is translated as CASSYGQTYEQYF.

This sequence joins TRBV13 and TRBJ1-1; the D is unclear. In germline, CDR1 is PRHDT, CDR2 FYEKMQ (reference sequence). Trimming removed 0 bases at V and 10 bases at J, with 9 bases between. The CDR3 covers 12 residues. The chain's CDR3 is CASSLGGRLAFF. The CDR3 DNA sequence: TGTGCCAGCAGCTTAGGGGGAAGGTTAGCTTTCTTT.

V usage is TRBV7-8 and J usage is TRBJ2-7, with 7 bases that match TRBD1. Germline V CDR1 and CDR2: SGHVS, FQNEAQ. The CDR3 covers 16 residues. J lost 2 bases, V lost 5 bases, and 12 bases had no gene match. The CDR3: CASSTHRGKMAYEQYF. The CDR3 DNA is TGTGCCAGCAGCACCCACAGGGGAAAAATGGCCTACGAGCAGTACTTC.

The rearrangement uses TRBV9 and TRBJ1-1, with TRBD1 as a possible D gene (5 bases). CDR1 is SGDLS and CDR2 is YYNGEE in the germline V gene. This CDR3 contains 16 residues. V was shortened by 4 bases and J by 4 bases, with 20 bases between the two germline ends. CDR3 bases: TGTGCCAGCAGCACGTCCGGGACCGTGGGTGGCACTGAAGCTTTCTTT. Translation: CASSTSGTVGGTEAFF.

The genes are TRBV28 and TRBJ2-2; no clear D gene. CDR3 length: 15 residues. Germline loops: CDR1 MDHEN, CDR2 SYDVKM. Trimming removed 1 base at V and 3 bases at J, with 9 bases between. The CDR3 nucleotides read TGTGCCAGCAGTTTATCCAGAGACCACACCGGGGAGCTGTTTTTT. It specifies CASSLSRDHTGELFF.

The chain has TRBV5-4 and TRBJ2-1, with D perhaps TRBD2 (6 bases). CDR1 is SGHNT and CDR2 is YYREEE in the germline V gene (reference sequence). The V and J ends lost 1 base and 0 bases respectively, with 8 bases between them. The CDR3 has 15 residues. The CDR3: CASSLTGSSYNEQFF. The CDR3 nucleotides read TGTGCCAGCAGCTTGACCGGGAGCTCCTACAATGAGCAGTTCTTC.

This chain connects TRBV7-2 to TRBJ1-3; possible D gene TRBD1, 5 bases. CDR1 and CDR2 (germline): SGHTA, FQGNSA. The CDR3 totals 15 residues. V was pared by 4 bases and J by 4 bases, with 14 bases between. The DNA for the CDR3 is TGTGCCAGCAGCTCCAGAGGGACCATCGGAAACACCATATATTTT. Its translation: CASSSRGTIGNTIYF.

The chain recombines TRBV6-5 with TRBJ1-1; D remains unclear. Between the trimmed V and J ends, which lost 3 bases and 3 bases, there was a span of 8 bases. The V gene's germline CDR1 is MNHEY and CDR2 SVGAGI. The CDR3 spans 13 residues. The CDR3 spells CASSYDTYTEAFF. In DNA form, the CDR3 reads TGTGCCAGCAGTTATGACACCTACACTGAAGCTTTCTTT.

The V gene is TRBV30, the J gene TRBJ2-5; no clear D gene. CDR3 size: 16 residues. Trimming cost V 2 bases and J 4 bases, with 20 bases left between them. From germline, CDR1 is GTSNPN and CDR2 SVGIG (reference sequence). The CDR3 DNA reads as TGTGCCTGGAGTCCAAACCACCTGGCTAGGGTAGAGACCCAGTACTTC. This codes for CAWSPNHLARVETQYF.

This chain links TRBV7-8 with TRBJ1-3; 7 bases map to TRBD1. CDR3 length: 15 residues. The germline CDR1 and CDR2 sequences are SGHVS and FQNEAQ. Unmatched junction bases numbered 4, after V lost 5 bases and J lost 0 bases. The CDR3 region is CASSLRQGSGNTIYF. Here the CDR3 DNA reads TGTGCCAGCAGCCTTAGACAGGGCTCTGGAAACACCATATATTTT.

This clone has just one count. This sequence joins TRBV19 and TRBJ1-1; no reliable D call. The CDR3 contains 16 residues. Trimming stripped 2 bases from V and 3 bases from J, with 16 bases between. Germline V gene lookup returns CDR1 LNHDA and CDR2 SQIVND (reference sequence). As DNA, the CDR3 is TGTGCCAGTAGTATAAGTTCTAACCGGGCGGACACTGAAGCTTTCTTT. As protein: CASSISSNRADTEAFF.